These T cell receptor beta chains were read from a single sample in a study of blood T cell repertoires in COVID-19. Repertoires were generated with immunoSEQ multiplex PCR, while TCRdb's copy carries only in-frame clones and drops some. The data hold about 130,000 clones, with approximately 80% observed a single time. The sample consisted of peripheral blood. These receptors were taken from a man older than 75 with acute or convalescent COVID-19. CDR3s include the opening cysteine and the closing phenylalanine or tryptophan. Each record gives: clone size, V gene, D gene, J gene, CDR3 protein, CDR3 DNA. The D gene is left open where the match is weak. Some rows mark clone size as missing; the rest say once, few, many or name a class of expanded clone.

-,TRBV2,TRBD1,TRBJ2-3,CASSTRQGRTDTQYF,TGTGCCAGCAGCACCAGACAGGGACGCACAGATACGCAGTATTTT
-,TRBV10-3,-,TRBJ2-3,CAISTGFTDTQYF,TGTGCCATCAGCACGGGTTTCACAGATACGCAGTATTTT
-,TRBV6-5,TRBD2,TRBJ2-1,CASSTSGGAVNEQFF,TGTGCCAGCAGTACCAGCGGGGGGGCTGTAAATGAGCAGTTCTTC
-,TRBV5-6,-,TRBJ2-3,CASSFLLGGGSDTQYF,TGTGCCAGCAGCTTCCTCTTGGGGGGTGGGTCAGATACGCAGTATTTT
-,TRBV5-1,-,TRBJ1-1,CASSLRAQGNRNTEAFF,TGCGCCAGCAGCTTGAGGGCTCAGGGTAATCGGAACACTGAAGCTTTCTTT
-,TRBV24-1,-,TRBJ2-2,CATSASGKKGTGELFF,TGTGCCACCAGTGCTTCAGGGAAGAAGGGCACCGGGGAGCTGTTTTTT
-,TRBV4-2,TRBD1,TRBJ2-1,CASSLRTGIDEQFF,TGTGCCAGCAGCCTGAGGACAGGGATCGATGAGCAGTTCTTC
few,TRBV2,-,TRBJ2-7,CASRGQFYEQYF,TGTGCCAGCAGAGGACAGTTCTACGAGCAGTACTTC
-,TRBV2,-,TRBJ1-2,CASSERRGVYGYTF,TGTGCCAGCAGTGAAAGGCGCGGGGTATATGGCTACACCTTC
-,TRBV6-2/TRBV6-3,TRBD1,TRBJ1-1,CASSYRTGSTEAFF,TGTGCCAGCAGTTACCGGACAGGGTCTACTGAAGCTTTCTTT
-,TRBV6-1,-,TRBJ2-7,CASSEVGRGYEQYF,TGTGCCAGCAGTGAAGTTGGCAGGGGTTACGAGCAGTACTTC
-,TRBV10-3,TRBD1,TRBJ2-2,CAIIEGDRDTGELFF,TGTGCCATCATTGAGGGGGACAGAGACACCGGGGAGCTGTTTTTT
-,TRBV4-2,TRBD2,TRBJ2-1,CASGPSVAVSGGRSYNEQFF,TGTGCCAGCGGGCCCTCCGTGGCGGTTAGCGGGGGGCGCTCCTACAATGAGCAGTTCTTC
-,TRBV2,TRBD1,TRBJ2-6,CASSATGVVANVLTF,TGTGCCAGCAGTGCAACAGGGGTGGTAGCCAACGTCCTGACTTTC
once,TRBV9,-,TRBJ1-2,CASSPSGGTGYGYTF,TGTGCCAGCAGCCCCTCCGGAGGAACCGGCTATGGCTACACCTTC
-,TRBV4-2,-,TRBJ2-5,CASSQTGLAGPQETQYF,TGTGCCAGCAGCCAAACGGGATTGGCGGGCCCCCAAGAGACCCAGTACTTC
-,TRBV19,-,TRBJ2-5,CASSKTGLETQYF,TGTGCCAGTTCAAAAACAGGGCTGGAGACCCAGTACTTC
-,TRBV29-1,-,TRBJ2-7,CSPVPGQAGSSYEQYF,TGCAGCCCCGTCCCGGGACAAGCGGGAAGCTCCTACGAGCAGTACTTC
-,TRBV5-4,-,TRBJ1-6,CAIKTGGGSYNSPLHF,TGTGCCATCAAGACAGGTGGAGGCTCCTATAATTCACCCCTCCACTTT
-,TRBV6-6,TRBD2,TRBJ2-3,CASSLSGASRISQYF,TGTGCCAGCAGTCTTAGCGGGGCCTCGCGGATCTCGCAGTATTTT
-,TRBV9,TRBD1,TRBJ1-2,CASSAGQGGYGYTF,TGTGCCAGCAGTGCGGGACAGGGCGGCTATGGCTACACCTTC
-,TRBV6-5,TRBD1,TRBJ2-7,CASSSDRGPYEQYF,TGTGCCAGCAGCTCTGACAGGGGGCCCTACGAGCAGTACTTC
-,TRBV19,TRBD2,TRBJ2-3,CATQSGRGTDTQYF,TGTGCCACTCAATCCGGGAGGGGCACAGATACGCAGTATTTT
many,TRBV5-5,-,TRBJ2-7,CASSSPPWRGRNSYEQYF,TGTGCCAGCAGCTCCCCCCCGTGGCGGGGGCGGAATTCCTACGAGCAGTACTTC
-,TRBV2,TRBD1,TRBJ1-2,CASRLRQGGHLNYGYTF,TGTGCCAGCAGACTAAGACAGGGGGGGCACTTAAACTATGGCTACACCTTC
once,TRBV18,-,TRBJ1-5,CASSKRGDQPQHF,TGTGCCAGCTCAAAGCGCGGAGATCAGCCCCAGCATTTT
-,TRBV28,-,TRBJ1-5,CASSRPPGPQHF,TGTGCCAGCAGTAGGCCTCCGGGGCCCCAGCATTTT
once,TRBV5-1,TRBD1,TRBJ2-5,CASSTTGEETQYF,TGCGCCAGCAGCACAACAGGGGAAGAGACCCAGTACTTC
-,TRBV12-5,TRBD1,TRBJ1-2,CASGLEPPSDRVGYGYTF,TGTGCTAGTGGTTTGGAGCCCCCCTCCGACAGGGTCGGCTATGGCTACACCTTC
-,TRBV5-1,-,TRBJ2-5,CASSLGPSVDGGPRETQYF,TGCGCCAGCAGCTTGGGGCCCTCTGTTGACGGGGGGCCCAGGGAGACCCAGTACTTC
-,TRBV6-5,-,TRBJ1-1,CASTGRNTEAFF,TGTGCCAGCACTGGGAGGAACACTGAAGCTTTCTTT
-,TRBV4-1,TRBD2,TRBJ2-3,CASSRGGLVLMRDTQYF,TGCGCCAGCAGCCGGGGAGGGCTAGTCCTTATGAGGGATACGCAGTATTTT
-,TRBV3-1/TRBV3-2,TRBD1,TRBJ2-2,CASSQQLRDRGTGELFF,TGTGCCAGCAGCCAACAGCTCCGGGACAGGGGAACCGGGGAGCTGTTTTTT
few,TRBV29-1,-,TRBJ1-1,CSVEGGHTEAFF,TGCAGCGTTGAAGGGGGGCACACTGAAGCTTTCTTT
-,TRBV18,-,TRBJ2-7,CASSRQGPEQYF,TGTGCCAGCTCACGCCAGGGTCCCGAGCAGTACTTC
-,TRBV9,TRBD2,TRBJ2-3,CARGLLPPLDTQYF,TGTGCCAGGGGACTATTACCTCCTTTGGATACGCAGTATTTT
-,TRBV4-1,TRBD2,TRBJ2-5,CASSQVIAGGPETQYF,TGCGCCAGCAGCCAAGTTATAGCGGGGGGGCCGGAGACCCAGTACTTC
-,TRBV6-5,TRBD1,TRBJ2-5,CASRTGGVGETQYF,TGTGCCAGCAGGACAGGGGGCGTAGGAGAGACCCAGTACTTC
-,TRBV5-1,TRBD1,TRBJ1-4,CASSLLGQGNEKLFF,TGCGCCAGCAGCTTACTAGGACAGGGGAATGAAAAACTGTTTTTT
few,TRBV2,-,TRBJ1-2,CASNQGGYGYTF,TGTGCCAGCAATCAGGGAGGCTATGGCTACACCTTC
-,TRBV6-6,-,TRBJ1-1,CASSSAGLDGTEAFF,TGTGCCAGCAGTTCTGCAGGTCTTGATGGCACTGAAGCTTTCTTT
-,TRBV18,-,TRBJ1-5,CASRYREGRPQHF,TGTGCCAGCAGATACAGGGAGGGAAGGCCCCAGCATTTT
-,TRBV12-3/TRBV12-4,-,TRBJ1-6,CACGRDNSPLHF,TGTGCCTGTGGGCGGGATAATTCACCCCTCCACTTT
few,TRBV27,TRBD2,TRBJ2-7,CASSQIAGGTQQYF,TGTGCCAGCAGCCAAATAGCGGGGGGAACGCAACAGTACTTC
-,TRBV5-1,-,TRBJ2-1,CASSLVGDSYNEQFF,TGCGCCAGCAGCTTGGTAGGGGACTCCTACAATGAGCAGTTCTTC
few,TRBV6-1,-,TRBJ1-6,CASSESRDNSPLHF,TGTGCCAGCAGTGAAAGCAGGGATAATTCACCCCTCCACTTT